This TCR beta chain was captured in a study of cytomegalovirus exposure and HLA in healthy donors. Study-level points and caveats: In the analysis, some V segments, TRBV6-2 and TRBV6-3 included, were excluded as indistinguishable. In a later analysis, HLA-C alleles had the fewest associated TCRs, DRB1 alleles the most. Among TCR beta chains, those listed as cytomegalovirus-associated numbered over 150.

The CDR3 covers 14 residues. The ends were cut back, 1 base at V and 2 bases at J, with 9 bases in the middle. Germline V gives CDR1 KGHSH, CDR2 LQKENI. Comment on this clone: The target antigen is unknown.

PCR used 60 Vbeta primers and 13 Jbeta primers. Profiled with immunoSEQ multiplex PCR; TCRdb holds only in-frame clones, not every one. The listing records around 100,000 clones. V gene TRBV18 combines with J gene TRBJ2-7; D is possibly TRBD2 (5 bases). This sequence originates from a man aged 40-49 years in good health and CMV-seropositive. Sequenced material: PBMCs. The CDR3 spells CASSPLATTYEQYF. CDR3 in DNA: TGTGCCAGCTCACCACTAGCGACGACCTACGAGCAGTACTTC.